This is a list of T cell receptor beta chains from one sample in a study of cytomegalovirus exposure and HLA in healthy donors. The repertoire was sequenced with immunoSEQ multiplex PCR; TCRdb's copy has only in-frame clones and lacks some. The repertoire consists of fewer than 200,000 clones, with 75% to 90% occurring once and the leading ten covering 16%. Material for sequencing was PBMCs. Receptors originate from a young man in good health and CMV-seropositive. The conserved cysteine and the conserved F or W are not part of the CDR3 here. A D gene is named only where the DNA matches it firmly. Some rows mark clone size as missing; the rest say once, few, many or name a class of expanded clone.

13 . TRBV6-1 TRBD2 ASSRLAGVDYEQY
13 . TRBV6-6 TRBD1 ASSSPDRGDTEAF
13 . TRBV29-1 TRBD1 SVAGTGFESYEQY
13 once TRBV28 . ASSFFQGIGVEAF
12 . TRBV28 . ASSFSGNTGELF
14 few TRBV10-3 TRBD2 AIKRTSGSNTGELF
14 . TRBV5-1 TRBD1 ASSLWGQTPNYGYT
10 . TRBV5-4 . ASSSGSDTQY
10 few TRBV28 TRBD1 ASEQGSQPQH
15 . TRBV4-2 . ASSRSSGRGVTYEQY
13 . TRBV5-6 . ASRMRGGINTEAF
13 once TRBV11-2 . ASSTGPNVNYGYT
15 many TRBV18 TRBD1 ASSPTGTGSNTGELF
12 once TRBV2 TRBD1 ASSLGQINTEAF
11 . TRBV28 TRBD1 ASTKTGMYGYT
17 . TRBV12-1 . ASSFVRGRKALTNEKLF
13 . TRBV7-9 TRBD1 ASSPLDRGSYEQY
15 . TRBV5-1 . ASSLEEGAAGANVLT
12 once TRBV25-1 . ASSEGGGDTEAF
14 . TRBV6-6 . ASSPASTESYQPQH
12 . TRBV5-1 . ASGTREGNTEAF
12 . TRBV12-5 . ASGLVGAIYGYT
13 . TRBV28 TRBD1 ASSGTGITNYGYT
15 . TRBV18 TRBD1 ASSIRTGGRGLDGYT
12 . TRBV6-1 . ASSEGALDYGYT
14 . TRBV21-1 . ASSTGRQGGGWEQY
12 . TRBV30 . AWSINRYGGELF
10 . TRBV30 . AWSGDIYEQY
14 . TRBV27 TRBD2 ASSLVAGVTYNEQF